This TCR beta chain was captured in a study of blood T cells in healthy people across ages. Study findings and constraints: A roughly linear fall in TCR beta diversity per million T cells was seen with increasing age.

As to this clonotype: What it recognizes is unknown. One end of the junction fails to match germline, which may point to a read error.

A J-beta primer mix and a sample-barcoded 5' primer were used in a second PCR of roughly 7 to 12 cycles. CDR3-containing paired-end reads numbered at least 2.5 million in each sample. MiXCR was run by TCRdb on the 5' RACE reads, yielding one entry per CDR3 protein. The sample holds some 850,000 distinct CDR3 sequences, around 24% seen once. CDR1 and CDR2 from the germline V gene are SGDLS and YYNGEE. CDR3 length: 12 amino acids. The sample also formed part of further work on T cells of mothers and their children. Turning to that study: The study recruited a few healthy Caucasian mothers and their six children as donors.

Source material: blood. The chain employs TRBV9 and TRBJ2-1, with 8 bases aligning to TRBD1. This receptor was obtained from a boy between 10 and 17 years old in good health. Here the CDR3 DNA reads TGTGCCGGCAGCGCAGGGGGCGGAGAGCAGTTCTTC. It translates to CAGSAGGGEQFF.